The clone carrying this T cell receptor (beta chain) came up many times. Its antigen is unknown. These data are taken from a study of glioma-infiltrating T cells. Overall study results and limits: Non-neoplastic patients had below-expected tissue-blood divergence, while all gliomas exceeded expectation. Tissue and blood shared very few CDR3 sequences.

TCR alpha and beta CDR3 regions were amplified from RNA using iRepertoire nested multiplex PCR. Input was 100-400 ng of tissue mRNA or PBMC total RNA. TCRdb independently ran MiXCR on the multiplex PCR reads; one entry per CDR3 protein. The data hold fewer than 90,000 distinct CDR3 sequences, with about 23% observed a single time. Material for sequencing was glioma tissue, nonneoplastic brain tissue, or PBMCs (not recorded which). The TCR sequence derives from a human donor with low-grade glioma or glioblastoma, undergoing nonglioma brain surgery, or in good health (not recorded which).

CDR3 region: CASSQDLDIFTEAFF. The CDR3, as DNA: TGCGCCAGCAGCCAAGATCTGGACATCTTCACTGAAGCTTTCTTT. The rearrangement links TRBV4-1 to TRBJ1-1, with D possibly being TRBD1 (5 bases). The CDR3 has 15 residues. Germline V gives CDR1 MGHRA, CDR2 YSYEKL. The ends were cut back, 0 bases at V and 4 bases at J, with 12 bases in the middle.